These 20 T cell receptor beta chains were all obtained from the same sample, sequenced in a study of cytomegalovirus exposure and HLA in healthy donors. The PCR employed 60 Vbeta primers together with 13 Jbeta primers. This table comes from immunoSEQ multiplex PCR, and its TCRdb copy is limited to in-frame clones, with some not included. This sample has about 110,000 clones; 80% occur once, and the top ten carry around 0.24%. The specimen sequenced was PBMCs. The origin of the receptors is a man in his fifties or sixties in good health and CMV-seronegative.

CDR3 in DNA: TGTGCCTGGAGCCCCGGGACTGGCACAGATACGCAGTATTTT. Translated: CAWSPGTGTDTQYF. The chain recombines TRBV30 with TRBJ2-3, with a weak D call TRBD2 (6 bases). The CDR3 is 14 amino acids. Trimming removed 3 bases at V and 1 base at J, with 11 bases between. The germline V gene encodes CDR1 GTSNPN and CDR2 SVGIG (reference sequence).

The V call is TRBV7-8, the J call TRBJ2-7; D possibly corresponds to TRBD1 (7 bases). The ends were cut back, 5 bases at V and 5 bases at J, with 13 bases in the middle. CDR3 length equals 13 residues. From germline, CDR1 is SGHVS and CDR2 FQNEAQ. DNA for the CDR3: TGTGCCAGCAGCCGCGGGACAGTTCACGAGCAGTACTTC. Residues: CASSRGTVHEQYF.

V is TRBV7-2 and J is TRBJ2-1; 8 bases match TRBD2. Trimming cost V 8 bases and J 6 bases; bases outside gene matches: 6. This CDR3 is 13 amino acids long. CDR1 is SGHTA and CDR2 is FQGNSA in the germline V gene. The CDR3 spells CASRFGGGNEQFF. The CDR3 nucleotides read TGTGCCAGCCGGTTCGGGGGGGGCAATGAGCAGTTCTTC.

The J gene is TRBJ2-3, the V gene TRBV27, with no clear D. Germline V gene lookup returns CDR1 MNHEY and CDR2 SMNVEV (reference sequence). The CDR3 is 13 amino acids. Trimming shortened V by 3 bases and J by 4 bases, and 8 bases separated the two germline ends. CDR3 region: CASSFGRADTQYF. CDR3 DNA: TGTGCCAGCAGTTTCGGTCGGGCAGATACGCAGTATTTT.

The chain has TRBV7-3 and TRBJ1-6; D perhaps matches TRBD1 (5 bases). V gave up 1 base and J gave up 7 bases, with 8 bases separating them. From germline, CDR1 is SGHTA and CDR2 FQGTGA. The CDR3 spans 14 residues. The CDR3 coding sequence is TGTGCCAGCAGCTTAAGACAGTTAAATTCACCCCTCCACTTT. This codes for CASSLRQLNSPLHF.

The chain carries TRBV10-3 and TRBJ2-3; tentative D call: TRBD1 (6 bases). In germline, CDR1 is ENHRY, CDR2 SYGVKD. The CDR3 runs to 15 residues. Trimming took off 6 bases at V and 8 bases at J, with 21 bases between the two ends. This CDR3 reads CAISDRQAAWGTQYF. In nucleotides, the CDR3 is TGTGCCATCAGCGACAGGCAGGCAGCCTGGGGTACGCAGTATTTT.

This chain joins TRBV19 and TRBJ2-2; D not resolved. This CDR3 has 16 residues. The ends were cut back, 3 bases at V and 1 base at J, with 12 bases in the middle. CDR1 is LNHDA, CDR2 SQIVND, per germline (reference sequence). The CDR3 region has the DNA TGTGCCAGTAGTATTCCGATCGGGTTGAACACCGGGGAGCTGTTTTTT. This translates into CASSIPIGLNTGELFF.

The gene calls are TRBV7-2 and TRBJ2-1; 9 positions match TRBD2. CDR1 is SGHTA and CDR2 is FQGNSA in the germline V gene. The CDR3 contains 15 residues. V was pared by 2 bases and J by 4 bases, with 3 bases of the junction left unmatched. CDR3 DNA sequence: TGTGCCAGCAGCTTACTTGGACTAGCGTACAATGAGCAGTTCTTC. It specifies CASSLLGLAYNEQFF.

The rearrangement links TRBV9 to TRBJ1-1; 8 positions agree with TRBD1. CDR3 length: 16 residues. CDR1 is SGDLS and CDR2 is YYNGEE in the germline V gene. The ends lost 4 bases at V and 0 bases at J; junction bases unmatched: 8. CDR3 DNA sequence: TGTGCCAGCAGCAAGAGGACAGGGTCGATGAACACTGAAGCTTTCTTT. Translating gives CASSKRTGSMNTEAFF.

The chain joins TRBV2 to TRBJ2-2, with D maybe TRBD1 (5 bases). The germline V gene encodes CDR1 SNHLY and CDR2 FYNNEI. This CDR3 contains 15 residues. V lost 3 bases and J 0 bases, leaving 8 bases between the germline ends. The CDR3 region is CASSEGLANTGELFF. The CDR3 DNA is TGTGCCAGCAGTGAGGGGCTAGCGAACACCGGGGAGCTGTTTTTT. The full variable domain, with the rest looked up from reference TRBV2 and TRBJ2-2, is EPEVTQTPSHQVTQMGQEVILRCVPISNHLYFYWYRQILGQKVEFLVSFYNNEISEKSEIFDDQFSVERPDGSNFTLKIRSTKLEDSAMYFCASSEGLANTGELFFGEGSRLTVL.

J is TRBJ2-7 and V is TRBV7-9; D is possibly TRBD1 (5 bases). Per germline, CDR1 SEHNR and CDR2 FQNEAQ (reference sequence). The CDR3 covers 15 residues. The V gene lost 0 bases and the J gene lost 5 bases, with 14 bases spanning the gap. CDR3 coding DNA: TGTGCCAGCAGCTTAGCTGGCAGGGATCTAGACGAGCAGTACTTC. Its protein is CASSLAGRDLDEQYF. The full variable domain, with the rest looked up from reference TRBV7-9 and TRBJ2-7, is DTGVSQNPRHKITKRGQNVTFRCDPISEHNRLYWYRQTLGQGPEFLTYFQNEAQLEKSRLLSDRFSAERPKGSFSTLEIQRTEQGDSAMYLCASSLAGRDLDEQYFGPGTRLTVT.

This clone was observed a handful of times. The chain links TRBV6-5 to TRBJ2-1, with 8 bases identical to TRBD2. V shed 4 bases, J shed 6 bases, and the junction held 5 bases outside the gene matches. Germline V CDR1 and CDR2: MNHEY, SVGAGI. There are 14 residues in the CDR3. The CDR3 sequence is CASSSRTSSNEQFF. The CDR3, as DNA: TGTGCCAGCAGTTCCAGGACTAGCAGCAATGAGCAGTTCTTC.

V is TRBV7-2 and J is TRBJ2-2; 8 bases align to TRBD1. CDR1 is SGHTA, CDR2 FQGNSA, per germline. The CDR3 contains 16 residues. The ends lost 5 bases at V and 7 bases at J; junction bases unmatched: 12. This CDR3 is CASSPQGARRGGELFF. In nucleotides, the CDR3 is TGTGCCAGCAGCCCTCAGGGGGCGAGGCGGGGCGGGGAGCTGTTTTTT.

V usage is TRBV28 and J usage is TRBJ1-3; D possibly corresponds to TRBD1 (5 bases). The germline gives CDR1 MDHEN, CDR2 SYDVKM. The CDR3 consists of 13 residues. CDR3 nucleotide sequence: TGTGGCGGGGCAGGACCTTCTGGAAACACCATATATTTT. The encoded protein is CGGAGPSGNTIYF.

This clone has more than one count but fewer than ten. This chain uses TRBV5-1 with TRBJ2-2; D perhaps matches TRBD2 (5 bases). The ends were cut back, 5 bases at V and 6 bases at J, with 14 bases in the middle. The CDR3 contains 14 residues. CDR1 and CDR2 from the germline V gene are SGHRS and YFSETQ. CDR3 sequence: CASRTRAESGELFF. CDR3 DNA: TGCGCCAGCAGAACGAGGGCGGAATCCGGGGAGCTGTTTTTT.

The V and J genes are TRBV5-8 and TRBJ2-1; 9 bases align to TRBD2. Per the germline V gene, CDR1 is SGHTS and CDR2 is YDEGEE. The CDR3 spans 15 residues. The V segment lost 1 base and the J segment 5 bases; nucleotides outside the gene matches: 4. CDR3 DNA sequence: TGTGCCAGCAGCTTGTTAAGCGGGGGGCACAATGAGCAGTTCTTC. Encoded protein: CASSLLSGGHNEQFF.

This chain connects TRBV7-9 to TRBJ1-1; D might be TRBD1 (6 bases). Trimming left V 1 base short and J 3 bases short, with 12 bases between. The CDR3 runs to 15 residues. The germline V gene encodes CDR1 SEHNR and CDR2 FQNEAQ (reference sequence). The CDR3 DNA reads TGTGCCAGCAGCTTAGGAGAGGGGGGGGACACTGAAGCTTTCTTT. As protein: CASSLGEGGDTEAFF.

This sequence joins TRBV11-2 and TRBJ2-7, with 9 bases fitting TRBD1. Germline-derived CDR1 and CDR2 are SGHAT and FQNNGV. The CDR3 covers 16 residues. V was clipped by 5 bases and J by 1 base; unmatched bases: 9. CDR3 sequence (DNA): TGTGCCAGCAGCCCACGGGGGGACAGGGCGTCCTACGAGCAGTACTTC. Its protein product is CASSPRGDRASYEQYF.

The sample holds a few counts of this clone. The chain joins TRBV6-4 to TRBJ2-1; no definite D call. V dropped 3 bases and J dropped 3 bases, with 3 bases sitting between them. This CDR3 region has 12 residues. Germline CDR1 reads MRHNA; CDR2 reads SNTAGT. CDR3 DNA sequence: TGTGCCAGCAGTGAACACTACAATGAGCAGTTCTTC. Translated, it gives CASSEHYNEQFF.

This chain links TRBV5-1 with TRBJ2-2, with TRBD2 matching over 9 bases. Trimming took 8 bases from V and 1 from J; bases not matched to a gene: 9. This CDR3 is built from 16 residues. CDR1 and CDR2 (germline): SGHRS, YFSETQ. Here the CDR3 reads CASSAAGGRNTGELFF. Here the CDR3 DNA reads TGCGCCAGTTCCGCCGCGGGGGGGCGGAACACCGGGGAGCTGTTTTTT.